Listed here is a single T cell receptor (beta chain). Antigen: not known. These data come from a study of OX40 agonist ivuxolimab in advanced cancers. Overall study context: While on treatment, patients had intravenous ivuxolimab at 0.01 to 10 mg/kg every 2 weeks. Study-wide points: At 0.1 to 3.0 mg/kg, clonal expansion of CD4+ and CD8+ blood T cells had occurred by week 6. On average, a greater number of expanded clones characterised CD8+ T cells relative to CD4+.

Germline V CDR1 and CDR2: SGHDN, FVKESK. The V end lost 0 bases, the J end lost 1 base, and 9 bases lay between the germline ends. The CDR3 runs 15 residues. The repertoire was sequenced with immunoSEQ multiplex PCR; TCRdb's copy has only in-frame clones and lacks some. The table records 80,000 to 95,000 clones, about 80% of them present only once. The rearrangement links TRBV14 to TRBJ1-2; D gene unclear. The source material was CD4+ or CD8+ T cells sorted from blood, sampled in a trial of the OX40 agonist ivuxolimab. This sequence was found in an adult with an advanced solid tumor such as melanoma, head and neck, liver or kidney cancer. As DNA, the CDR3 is TGTGCCAGCAGCCAAGATAGGCGATATAACTATGGCTACACCTTC. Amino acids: CASSQDRRYNYGYTF. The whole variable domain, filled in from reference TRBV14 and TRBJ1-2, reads EAGVTQFPSHSVIEKGQTVTLRCDPISGHDNLYWYRRVMGKEIKFLLHFVKESKQDESGMPNNRFLAERTGGTYSTLKVQPAELEDSGVYFCASSQDRRYNYGYTFGSGTRLTVV.